These 16 T cell receptor beta chains were all obtained from the same sample, sequenced in a study of blood T cell repertoires in COVID-19. The repertoire was sequenced with immunoSEQ multiplex PCR; TCRdb's copy has only in-frame clones and lacks some. The sample records more than 45,000 clones, roughly 87% being singletons. Source material: peripheral blood. Receptors were obtained from a human donor with active COVID-19. The donor label of this sample is uncertain.

The CDR3 nucleotides read TGTGCCAGCAGTTACGGACGGCGAACGGGGACCGGGGAGCTGTTTTTT. The encoded protein is CASSYGRRTGTGELFF. The V and J genes are TRBV6-2 or TRBV6-3 and TRBJ2-2; TRBD2 might be the D (5 bases). Trimming removed 2 bases at V and 5 bases at J, with 15 bases between. The CDR3 runs 16 residues. Germline CDR1 is MNHEY and CDR2 is SVGEGT.

With respect to this clone: The junction shows a germline mismatch at one end, possibly a read error. V and J are TRBV7-7 and TRBJ2-5; D unclear. The CDR3 runs to 14 residues. The germline gives CDR1 SSHAT, CDR2 FNYEAQ (reference sequence). CDR3 loop: CASSLAGASETQYF. In nucleotides, the CDR3 is TGTGCTAGCAGCTTAGCAGGAGCCTCGGAGACCCAGTACTTC.

The rearrangement uses TRBV29-1 and TRBJ1-4; TRBD1 agrees at 9 bases. J was trimmed by 8 bases and V by 7 bases; bases with no gene match: 8. The CDR3 has 13 amino acids. Germline V gives CDR1 SQVTM, CDR2 ANQGSEA. CDR3 DNA sequence: TGCAGCGGACTTCAAGACAGGGGGGAAAAACTGTTTTTT. This sequence encodes CSGLQDRGEKLFF.

The rearrangement joins TRBV24-1 to TRBJ1-2; TRBD1 matches 9 bases. Germline V CDR1 and CDR2: KGHDR, SFDVKD. V shed 5 bases and J 6 bases; nucleotides not matched to a gene: 6. This CDR3 region has 14 residues. CDR3 loop: CATSAADRGDGYTF. CDR3 bases: TGTGCCACCAGTGCGGCGGACAGGGGTGATGGCTACACCTTC.

This rearrangement joins TRBV6-5 to TRBJ1-2, with no clear D. Between the trimmed V and J ends, which lost 0 bases and 4 bases, there was a span of 12 bases. This CDR3 spans 15 amino acids. Germline V CDR1 and CDR2: MNHEY, SVGAGI. CDR3 sequence: CASSYSIIGAYGYTF. The CDR3 bases are TGTGCCAGCAGTTACTCGATTATTGGAGCCTATGGCTACACCTTC.

This clone was seen just once. The gene calls are TRBV28 and TRBJ2-7, with D perhaps matching TRBD2 (5 bases). The CDR3 contains 11 residues. Trimming removed 10 bases at V and 6 bases at J, with 13 bases between. CDR1 MDHEN and CDR2 SYDVKM come from the germline V gene. The CDR3 loop is CATRKEVEQYF. The DNA of the CDR3 is TGTGCCACCAGAAAGGAGGTCGAGCAGTACTTC.

The chain links TRBV29-1 to TRBJ1-5; D gene ambiguous. CDR3 length equals 11 residues. The germline V gene encodes CDR1 SQVTM and CDR2 ANQGSEA. CDR3 residues: CSYYSNQPQHF. The CDR3 bases are TGCTCTTATTATAGCAATCAGCCCCAGCATTTT.

This clone was counted once. The V gene is TRBV27, the J gene TRBJ2-2; 10 nucleotides agree with TRBD2. The length of the CDR3 is 14 residues. Germline trimming cut 10 bases from V and 5 bases from J; bases unmatched to any gene: 7. Looked up from germline, CDR1 is MNHEY and CDR2 is SMNVEV (reference sequence). DNA for the CDR3: TGTGCCATCGCTGGAGCGGGGGGGACCGGGGAGCTGTTTTTT. Translation: CAIAGAGGTGELFF.

This clone showed up just once. This chain links TRBV7-2 with TRBJ2-7, with no clear D. Per germline, CDR1 SGHTA and CDR2 FQGNSA. V shed 4 bases and J shed 3 bases, with 10 bases lying between them. The CDR3 contains 13 residues. CDR3 in amino acids: CASSSPLSYEQYF. In nucleotides, the CDR3 is TGTGCCAGCAGCTCCCCACTAAGCTACGAGCAGTACTTC.

The chain carries TRBV10-3 and TRBJ2-7; D perhaps matches TRBD2 (6 bases). The CDR3 length is 15 residues. Germline CDR1 and CDR2: ENHRY and SYGVKD. Trimming stripped 6 bases from V and 3 bases from J, with 18 bases between. The CDR3 DNA reads as TGTGCCATCAGCGGTGCGGAGGGCAGGAACTACGAGCAGTACTTC. This gives the protein CAISGAEGRNYEQYF.

V is TRBV4-3 and J is TRBJ1-1; a possible D gene is TRBD1 (6 bases). The V and J ends lost 0 bases and 3 bases respectively, with 11 bases between them. This CDR3 is 15 amino acids long. Germline lookup yields CDR1 LGHNA and CDR2 YSLEER. CDR3 bases: TGCGCCAGCAGCCAAGACCAGGGGCGGGACACTGAAGCTTTCTTT. Encoded protein: CASSQDQGRDTEAFF.

This rearrangement joins TRBV5-1 to TRBJ2-2; 8 bases are a match to TRBD1. The CDR3 has 14 amino acids. Per the germline V gene, CDR1 is SGHRS and CDR2 is YFSETQ. Trimming removed 4 bases from V and 4 bases from J; junction bases left unmatched: 3. CDR3: CASSDRGVTGELFF. The CDR3 DNA reads TGCGCCAGCAGCGACAGGGGTGTCACCGGGGAGCTGTTTTTT.

The CDR3 DNA follows: TGTGCCAGCAAGGGGAACTATGGCTACACCTTC. Residues: CASKGNYGYTF. J is TRBJ1-2 and V is TRBV2; perhaps TRBD1 as D (5 bases). V was pared by 7 bases and J by 2 bases, with 5 bases between. The CDR3 sequence is 11 residues long. CDR1 and CDR2 (germline): SNHLY, FYNNEI.

This sequence joins TRBV5-1 and TRBJ2-5; 9 nucleotides match TRBD2. Germline CDR1 reads SGHRS; CDR2 reads YFSETQ. The CDR3 runs 14 residues. Germline trimming cut 2 bases from V and 1 base from J; bases unmatched to any gene: 0. The CDR3 is CASSFSGGQETQYF. The CDR3 region has the DNA TGCGCCAGCAGCTTTAGCGGGGGCCAAGAGACCCAGTACTTC.

The chain recombines TRBV19 with TRBJ1-1; D perhaps matches TRBD1 (6 bases). The V and J ends lost 6 bases and 8 bases respectively, with 19 bases between them. Germline V gene lookup returns CDR1 LNHDA and CDR2 SQIVND (reference sequence). There are 14 residues in the CDR3. CDR3 coding DNA: TGTGCCAGTAGGACAGGCCCCCCGAACTCCGAAGCTTTCTTT. Amino acids: CASRTGPPNSEAFF.

The chain recombines TRBV7-8 with TRBJ2-5; maybe TRBD2 (6 bases). This CDR3 region has 16 residues. V shed 5 bases and J shed 1 base, with 17 bases lying between them. Per the germline V gene, CDR1 is SGHVS and CDR2 is FQNEAQ. The CDR3 protein is CASSHRLGGVQETQYF. The CDR3 coding sequence is TGTGCCAGCAGCCATCGCCTAGGAGGGGTCCAAGAGACCCAGTACTTC. The variable domain in full, completed from reference TRBV7-8 and TRBJ2-5, reads GAGVSQSPRYKVAKRGQDVALRCDPISGHVSLFWYQQALGQGPEFLTYFQNEAQLDKSGLPSDRFFAERPEGSVSTLKIQRTQQEDSAVYLCASSHRLGGVQETQYFGPGTRLLVL.